These T cell receptor beta chains were read from a single sample in a study of shared clonotypes between healthy human individuals. The assay was immunoSEQ multiplex PCR, and TCRdb's table has in-frame clones only and misses some. The data show some 2,500,000 clones, with about 90% seen just once and approximately 0.41% held by the top ten. Sequenced input: naive CD4+ T cells from PBMCs. Receptors were obtained from a man aged 18 to 30 in good health. Some clones in this sample may be carry-over from other donors' samples. CDR3s include the opening cysteine and the closing phenylalanine or tryptophan. D genes are given only for firm matches. Part of the rows lack a size; the others show once, few, many or a class for expanded clones.

J,D,size,V,CDR3,DNA
TRBJ2-2,-,-,TRBV28,CASSPLELTVVGELFF,TGTGCCAGCAGTCCCCTCGAGCTCACTGTGGTCGGGGAGCTGTTTTTT
TRBJ2-1,-,-,TRBV30,CAWIGRDNYNEQFF,TGTGCCTGGATTGGGCGGGATAACTACAATGAGCAGTTCTTC
TRBJ1-2,-,-,TRBV7-9,CASSSGLNYGYTF,TGTGCCAGCAGTTCGGGGCTAAACTATGGCTACACCTTC
TRBJ1-5,-,-,TRBV19,CATELVGRQVHF,TGTGCCACCGAGCTGGTCGGCCGCCAGGTGCATTTT
TRBJ2-3,TRBD1,-,TRBV5-1,CASSHGQGSTDTQYF,TGCGCCAGCAGCCATGGACAGGGGAGCACAGATACGCAGTATTTT
TRBJ1-4,-,-,TRBV30,CAWSGGTTNEKLFF,TGTGCCTGGAGTGGGGGCACGACTAATGAAAAACTGTTTTTT
TRBJ2-7,-,-,TRBV5-6,CASSVRPGASYEQYF,TGTGCCAGCAGCGTAAGACCAGGGGCCTCCTACGAGCAGTACTTC
TRBJ2-2,-,-,TRBV7-2,CASSLVTVGTGELFF,TGTGCCAGCAGCTTAGTAACGGTTGGCACCGGGGAGCTGTTTTTT
TRBJ2-3,-,-,TRBV5-1,CASTPVAGVDTQYF,TGCGCCAGTACTCCAGTTGCCGGGGTAGATACGCAGTATTTT
TRBJ1-6,-,-,TRBV13,CASSSQRRNSPLHF,TGTGCCAGCAGCTCACAGAGACGCAATTCACCCCTCCACTTT
TRBJ1-2,-,-,TRBV28,CASSLSGTQSYGYTF,TGTGCCAGCAGTTTATCTGGGACACAGTCCTATGGCTACACCTTC
TRBJ1-5,-,-,TRBV28,CASRPEHQPQHF,TGTGCCAGCAGGCCGGAACATCAGCCCCAGCATTTT
TRBJ2-3,-,-,TRBV11-1,CASSLAQGPPTDTQYF,TGTGCCAGCAGCTTAGCGCAGGGGCCACCTACAGATACGCAGTATTTT
TRBJ2-5,TRBD1,-,TRBV18,CASSRQGGETQYF,TGTGCCAGCTCTCGACAGGGTGGGGAGACCCAGTACTTC
TRBJ2-5,-,-,TRBV7-2,CASRNRPRGETQYF,TGTGCCAGCAGAAATCGACCGAGGGGGGAGACCCAGTACTTC
TRBJ2-7,-,once,TRBV2,CASNTGSSYEQYF,TGTGCCAGCAATACCGGGAGCTCCTACGAGCAGTACTTC
TRBJ2-4,-,few,TRBV4-2,CASSQAWPEGDIQYF,TGTGCCAGCAGCCAAGCTTGGCCCGAAGGGGACATTCAGTACTTC
TRBJ2-1,TRBD2,-,TRBV27,CASSSPGLAANEQFF,TGTGCCAGCAGTTCTCCGGGACTAGCGGCCAATGAGCAGTTCTTC
TRBJ2-1,-,-,TRBV2,CASRQGNEQFF,TGTGCCAGCAGGCAGGGCAATGAGCAGTTCTTC
TRBJ2-1,-,-,TRBV6-5,CASGRGTGGNEQFF,TGTGCCAGCGGGAGGGGGACAGGCGGCAATGAGCAGTTCTTC